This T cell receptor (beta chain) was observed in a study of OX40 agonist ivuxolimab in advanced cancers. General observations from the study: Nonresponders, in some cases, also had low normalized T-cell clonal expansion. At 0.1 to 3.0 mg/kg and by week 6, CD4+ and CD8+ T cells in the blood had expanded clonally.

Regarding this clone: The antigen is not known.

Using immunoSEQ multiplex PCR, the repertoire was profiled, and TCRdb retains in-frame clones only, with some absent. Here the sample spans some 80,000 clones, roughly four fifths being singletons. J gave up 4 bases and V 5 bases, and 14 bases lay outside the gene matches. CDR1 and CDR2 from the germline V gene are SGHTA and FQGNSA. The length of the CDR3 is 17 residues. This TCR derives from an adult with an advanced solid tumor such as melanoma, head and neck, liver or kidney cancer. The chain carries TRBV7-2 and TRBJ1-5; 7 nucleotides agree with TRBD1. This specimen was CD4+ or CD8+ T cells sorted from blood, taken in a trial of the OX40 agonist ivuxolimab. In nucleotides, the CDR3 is TGTGCCAGCAGCGCGACAGGGAGTAGTGTGGGAAATCAGCCCCAGCATTTT. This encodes CASSATGSSVGNQPQHF.